These T cell receptor beta chains were read from a single sample in a study of post-analysis software for immune sequencing data. TCRdb analysed the PCR reads with MiXCR anew, one entry per CDR3 protein. The sample holds 650,000 to 900,000 distinct CDR3 sequences, 40% to 55% seen once. Input material: blood. Source of these receptors: a girl between 5 and 17 years old with multiple sclerosis. The CDR3 runs from the conserved cysteine through the conserved F or W. A D gene is named only where the DNA matches it firmly.

NA	TRBV18	TRBJ2-7	CASSPGPRRGEQYF	TGTGCCAGCTCACCAGGGCCGCGGAGGGGCGAGCAGTACTTC
TRBD2	TRBV9	TRBJ2-3	CANSVRGGRGTDTQYF	TGTGCCAACAGCGTCCGAGGCGGGAGAGGCACAGATACGCAGTATTTT
NA	TRBV25-1	TRBJ1-6	CASSELEDSPLHF	TGTGCCAGCAGTGAATTGGAGGATTCACCCCTCCACTTT
TRBD1	TRBV6-5	TRBJ2-7	CASSPGQAYYEQYF	TGTGCCAGCAGTCCGGGACAGGCTTACTACGAGCAGTACTTC
NA	TRBV24-1	TRBJ2-5	CATGDPSRGEQETQYF	TGTGCCACCGGTGACCCATCCAGGGGCGAACAAGAGACCCAGTACTTC
NA	TRBV15	TRBJ2-1	CATSPSRALWGNEQFF	TGTGCCACCAGCCCTTCGAGGGCCCTGTGGGGGAATGAGCAGTTCTTC
TRBD1	TRBV28	TRBJ2-5	CASSRQGNRQYF	TGTGCCAGCAGTCGACAGGGGAATCGGCAGTACTTC
NA	TRBV7-9	TRBJ1-2	CASSTSRGSDYGYTF	TGTGCCAGCAGCACTAGCCGGGGATCAGACTATGGCTACACCTTC
TRBD2	TRBV5-6	TRBJ2-1	CASSMGLAGDHNEQFF	TGTGCCAGCAGCATGGGACTAGCGGGAGACCACAATGAGCAGTTCTTC
NA	TRBV6-2/TRBV6-3	TRBJ2-7	CASSQPGQFYEQYF	TGTGCCAGCAGTCAACCGGGACAATTCTACGAGCAGTACTTC